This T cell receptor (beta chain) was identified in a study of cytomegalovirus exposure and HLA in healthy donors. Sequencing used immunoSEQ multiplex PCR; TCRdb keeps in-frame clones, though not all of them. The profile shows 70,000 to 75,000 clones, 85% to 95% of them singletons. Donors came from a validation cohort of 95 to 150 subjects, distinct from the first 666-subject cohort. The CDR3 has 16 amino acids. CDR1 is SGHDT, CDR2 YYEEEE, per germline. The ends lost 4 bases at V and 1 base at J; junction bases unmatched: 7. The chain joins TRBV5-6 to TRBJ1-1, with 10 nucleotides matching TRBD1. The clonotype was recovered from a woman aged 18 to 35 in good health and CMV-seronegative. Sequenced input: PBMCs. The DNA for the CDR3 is TGTGCCAGCAGCATCCGGGACAGGGGTTGGAACACTGAAGCTTTCTTT. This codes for CASSIRDRGWNTEAFF.